This is a list of T cell receptor beta chains from one sample in a study of T cells in localized non-small cell lung cancer. The method was immunoSEQ multiplex PCR; TCRdb's version includes in-frame clones alone and lacks a portion of them. The repertoire consists of 53,000 or so clones, with over 80% occurring once and the leading ten covering roughly a sixth. The sample here was peripheral blood mononuclear cells, taken before any cancer treatment. Receptors originate from a man aged 35-75 years with stage III lung adenocarcinoma. CDR3s include the opening cysteine and the closing phenylalanine or tryptophan. D genes are given only for firm matches. Clone size is not always given. Where it is, it says once, few, many or a class for expanded clones.

DNA: TGTGCCAGCTCACCCTCGACAGGGAAGAACTATGGCTACACCTTC; CDR3: CASSPSTGKNYGYTF; D: TRBD1; V: TRBV18; size: once; J: TRBJ1-2
DNA: TGTGCCTGGAGTACAGGACAGGGCCCCAATGAGCAGTTCTTC; CDR3: CAWSTGQGPNEQFF; D: TRBD1; V: TRBV30; size: .; J: TRBJ2-1
DNA: TGTGCCAGCAGCCACTCTACAGCTAGTATCTACGAGCAGTACTTC; CDR3: CASSHSTASIYEQYF; D: .; V: TRBV7-9; size: .; J: TRBJ2-7
DNA: TGTGCCACCTCCTCCCGGGACAGGGACGTGAGCGGGGAGCTGTTTTTT; CDR3: CATSSRDRDVSGELFF; D: TRBD1; V: TRBV27; size: .; J: TRBJ2-2
DNA: TGTGCCAGCTCACCACCTCTAGCGAGGAGCTCCTACAATGAGCAGTTCTTC; CDR3: CASSPPLARSSYNEQFF; D: .; V: TRBV18; size: .; J: TRBJ2-1
DNA: TGCGCCAGCAGCCAATCGGGACTTGCCTTCACAGATACGCAGTATTTT; CDR3: CASSQSGLAFTDTQYF; D: .; V: TRBV4-3; size: .; J: TRBJ2-3
DNA: TGCGCCAGCAGTGGGGGGAAAGACAATGAGCAGTTCTTC; CDR3: CASSGGKDNEQFF; D: .; V: TRBV10-1; size: .; J: TRBJ2-1
DNA: TGTGCCAGCAGCTCGTCTCCTGGGGAGACCCAGTACTTC; CDR3: CASSSSPGETQYF; D: .; V: TRBV9; size: .; J: TRBJ2-5
DNA: TGCGCCAGCAGCTTGGAGGGAGGGTCCACTCTTGAAGCTTTCTTT; CDR3: CASSLEGGSTLEAFF; D: .; V: TRBV5-1; size: .; J: TRBJ1-1
DNA: TGTGCCTGGAGTAGGGGAGGGGACACTGAAGCTTTCTTT; CDR3: CAWSRGGDTEAFF; D: .; V: TRBV30; size: .; J: TRBJ1-1